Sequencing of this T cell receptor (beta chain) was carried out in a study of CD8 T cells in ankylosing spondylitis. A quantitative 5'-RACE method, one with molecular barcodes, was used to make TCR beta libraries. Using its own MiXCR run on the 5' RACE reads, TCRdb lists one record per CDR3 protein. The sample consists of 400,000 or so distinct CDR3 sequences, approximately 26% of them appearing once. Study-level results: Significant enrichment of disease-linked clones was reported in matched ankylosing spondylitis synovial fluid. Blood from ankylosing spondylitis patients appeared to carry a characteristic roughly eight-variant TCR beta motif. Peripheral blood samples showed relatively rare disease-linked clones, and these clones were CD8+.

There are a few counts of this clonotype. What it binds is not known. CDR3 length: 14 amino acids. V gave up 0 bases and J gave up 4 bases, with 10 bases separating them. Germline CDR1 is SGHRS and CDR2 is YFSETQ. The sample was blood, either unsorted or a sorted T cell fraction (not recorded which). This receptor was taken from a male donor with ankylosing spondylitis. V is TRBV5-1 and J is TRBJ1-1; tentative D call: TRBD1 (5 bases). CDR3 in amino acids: CASSLADGGTEAFF. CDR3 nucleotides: TGCGCCAGCAGCTTGGCCGATGGGGGCACTGAAGCTTTCTTT.